This note documents a single T cell receptor (beta chain) sequence. This entry comes from a study of T cells in Graves' hyperthyroidism and ophthalmopathy. V shed 11 bases, J shed 0 bases, and the junction held 11 bases outside the gene matches. The CDR3 covers 15 residues. CDR1 and CDR2 (germline): SGHVS, FQNEAQ. RNA transcripts served as the template for amplifying TCR beta CDR3 regions. During a first-round RT-PCR of the TCR CDR3, the HTBI primer set was used. TCRdb fed the multiplex PCR reads into MiXCR, producing one record per CDR3 protein. The sample holds more than 100,000 distinct CDR3 sequences, roughly 50% seen once.

The sequence was collected from a man between 40 and 49 years old with Graves' hyperthyroidism. The V and J genes are TRBV7-8 and TRBJ2-3; 7 bases are shared with TRBD1. The sequencing input was blood. The CDR3 DNA sequence: TGTGCCTGGGTGGCCACAGGGGCGAGCACAGATACGCAGTATTTT. Translated, it gives CAWVATGASTDTQYF.